Following are 15 T cell receptor beta chains from one sample sequenced in a study of blood T cell repertoires in COVID-19. Clones were sequenced by immunoSEQ multiplex PCR, and TCRdb holds only the in-frame ones, with some missing. The repertoire holds 200,000 to 250,000 clones, more than 85% seen once, with 10% in the top ten. Sample: peripheral blood. These TCRs come from a woman aged 50 to 65 with COVID-19, enrolled during active disease.

The gene calls are TRBV5-6 and TRBJ2-2, with D possibly TRBD2 on 5 matching bases. This CDR3 contains 13 residues. V lost 3 bases and J lost 8, with 11 bases in between. The germline CDR1 and CDR2 sequences are SGHDT and YYEEEE. CDR3 DNA: TGTGCCAGCAGCTCCGGCGGGTGGGGGGAGCTGTTTTTT. Encoded protein: CASSSGGWGELFF.

The chain combines TRBV9 with TRBJ2-7; maybe TRBD2 (6 bases). V was cut by 4 bases and J by 1 base, with 18 bases left in between. Germline V gene lookup returns CDR1 SGDLS and CDR2 YYNGEE. The CDR3 contains 16 residues. CDR3 protein: CASSPWGSGSSYEQYF. Written as DNA, the CDR3 is TGTGCCAGCAGCCCATGGGGTAGCGGTTCGTCCTACGAGCAGTACTTC.

This chain connects TRBV18 to TRBJ2-1, with TRBD2 as a possible D gene (5 bases). Germline loops: CDR1 KGHSH, CDR2 LQKENI. This CDR3 is built from 15 residues. Deletions cut 0 bases from V and 3 bases from J, with 9 bases between. The CDR3 protein is CASSPPSVVYNEQFF. The CDR3 DNA sequence: TGTGCCAGCTCACCACCTAGCGTGGTCTACAATGAGCAGTTCTTC.

The chain has TRBV5-1 and TRBJ2-1; no reliable D call. Germline values: CDR1 SGHRS, CDR2 YFSETQ. This CDR3 has 12 residues. V lost 5 bases and J 7 bases, leaving 10 bases between the germline ends. The CDR3 is CASSSGWNEQFF. The DNA of the CDR3 is TGCGCCAGCAGTTCCGGGTGGAATGAGCAGTTCTTC.

The J gene is TRBJ1-4, the V gene TRBV4-1; D call uncertain. V gave up 1 base and J gave up 8 bases, with 8 bases separating them. Germline V CDR1 and CDR2: MGHRA, YSYEKL. CDR3 length: 13 residues. DNA of the CDR3: TGCGCCAGCAGCCAAGTAAACGGGGAAAAACTGTTTTTT. Residues: CASSQVNGEKLFF.

The chain carries TRBV3-1 (or the pseudogene TRBV3-2) and TRBJ1-1; the D is unclear. Trimming took 0 bases from V and 0 from J, leaving 11 bases between them. The CDR3 is made up of 16 amino acids. Germline V lookup: CDR1 LGHDT, CDR2 YNNKEL (reference sequence). The CDR3 spells CASSQENSLMNTEAFF. The CDR3 nucleotides are TGTGCCAGCAGCCAAGAGAACAGTCTCATGAACACTGAAGCTTTCTTT.

Only a few counts were recorded for this clone. The chain combines TRBV3-1 (or the pseudogene TRBV3-2) with TRBJ2-1; 11 nucleotides agree with TRBD1. CDR1 LGHDT and CDR2 YNNKEL come from the germline V gene (reference sequence). With 1 base clipped from V and 5 bases from J, the junction kept 7 bases outside the gene matches. This CDR3 is 17 amino acids long. CDR3 in amino acids: CASSQGDRGTRNNEQFF. The CDR3 DNA follows: TGTGCCAGCAGCCAAGGGGACAGGGGGACCCGAAACAATGAGCAGTTCTTC.

The chain is built from TRBV6-5 and TRBJ2-1, with D perhaps TRBD1 (6 bases). The CDR3 has 13 residues. The germline gives CDR1 MNHEY, CDR2 SVGAGI. Trimming took off 6 bases at V and 9 bases at J, with 15 bases between the two ends. CDR3 sequence reads: CASRWGPKGEQFF. The CDR3 DNA sequence: TGTGCCAGCAGGTGGGGGCCCAAGGGTGAGCAGTTCTTC.

This clone was recorded once. The chain uses TRBV7-8 and TRBJ1-5, with a weak D call TRBD1 (5 bases). CDR1 and CDR2 (germline): SGHVS, FQNEAQ. V was clipped by 3 bases and J by 9 bases, with 21 bases between them. The CDR3 covers 16 residues. In DNA form, the CDR3 reads TGTGCCAGCAGCTTTTCAGGGCCCCCAGGGATACGGCCCCAGCATTTT. Translated, it gives CASSFSGPPGIRPQHF. Full variable domain (remainder filled in from reference TRBV7-8 and TRBJ1-5): GAGVSQSPRYKVAKRGQDVALRCDPISGHVSLFWYQQALGQGPEFLTYFQNEAQLDKSGLPSDRFFAERPEGSVSTLKIQRTQQEDSAVYLCASSFSGPPGIRPQHFGDGTRLSIL.

This sequence joins TRBV5-1 and TRBJ2-1, with unresolved D. The V gene lost 6 bases and the J gene lost 6 bases, with 7 bases spanning the gap. The germline CDR1 and CDR2 sequences are SGHRS and YFSETQ. The CDR3 extends over 11 amino acids. The CDR3 region has the DNA TGCGCCAGCAACTACGCCAATGAGCAGTTCTTC. Encoded protein: CASNYANEQFF.

The CDR3 here is CASSYRGGYTF. The CDR3 nucleotides are TGTGCCAGCAGTTACAGGGGCGGCTACACCTTC. The V and J genes are TRBV6-5 and TRBJ1-2, with a tentative D call TRBD1 (5 bases). V shed 2 bases and J shed 8 bases, with 6 bases lying between them. The CDR3 covers 11 residues. The V gene's germline CDR1 is MNHEY and CDR2 SVGAGI.

Worth noting for this clone: In the same sample, other DNA sequences code for this CDR3. The rearrangement uses TRBV28 and TRBJ2-6; TRBD1 is a possible D gene (6 bases). V lost 3 bases and J lost 1, with 7 bases in between. Germline loops: CDR1 MDHEN, CDR2 SYDVKM. CDR3 size: 15 residues. CDR3 residues: CASSFRGSGANVLTF. DNA for the CDR3: TGTGCCAGCAGTTTTAGGGGGTCTGGGGCCAACGTCCTGACTTTC. The variable domain in full, with the rest retrieved from reference TRBV28 and TRBJ2-6, is DVKVTQSSRYLVKRTGEKVFLECVQDMDHENMFWYRQDPGLGLRLIYFSYDVKMKEKGDIPEGYSVSREKKERFSLILESASTNQTSMYLCASSFRGSGANVLTFGAGSRLTVL.

V gene TRBV5-1 combines with J gene TRBJ2-1, with TRBD1 as a possible D gene (5 bases). Looked up from germline, CDR1 is SGHRS and CDR2 is YFSETQ. V was shortened by 1 base and J by 7 bases, with 15 bases between the two germline ends. This CDR3 comprises 15 residues. The CDR3 bases are TGCGCCAGCAGCTTGTACCAGGGAAGCCGGAATGAGCAGTTCTTC. It codes for CASSLYQGSRNEQFF.

This clone has a single count. A far larger clone is one nucleotide away, so this likely arose from a read error. The chain combines TRBV5-6 with TRBJ1-5; D unresolved. Germline CDR1 SGHDT, CDR2 YYEEEE. The CDR3 contains 13 residues. The germline V and J ends were trimmed by 0 bases and 4 bases, with 5 bases remaining between them. For the CDR3, the DNA is TGTGCCAGCAGCTTGGACAGAAATCAGCCCCAGCATTTT. Encoded protein: CASSLDRNQPQHF.

J is TRBJ1-6 and V is TRBV11-1, with 8 bases lining up with TRBD1. The CDR3 is made up of 15 amino acids. J was trimmed by 9 bases and V by 1 base; bases with no gene match: 5. Germline V gives CDR1 SGHAT, CDR2 FQDESV (reference sequence). In DNA, the CDR3 is TGTGCCAGCAGCTTAGTGCAGGGGGCTGGTTCACCCCTCCACTTT. Translating gives CASSLVQGAGSPLHF. The variable domain in full, with the rest retrieved from reference TRBV11-1 and TRBJ1-6, is EAEVAQSPRYKITEKSQAVAFWCDPISGHATLYWYRQILGQGPELLVQFQDESVVDDSQLPKDRFSAERLKGVDSTLKIQPAELGDSAMYLCASSLVQGAGSPLHFGNGTRLTVT.